The 17 T cell receptor beta chains reported below all come from one sample, sequenced in a study of blood T cell repertoires in COVID-19. The protocol was immunoSEQ multiplex PCR, while the TCRdb copy is restricted to in-frame clones and leaves out a portion. The sample records some 280,000 clones, 85% being singletons. The sample taken for sequencing was peripheral blood. These receptors all stem from a woman in her fifties or sixties with active or convalescent COVID-19.

The chain recombines TRBV6-6 with TRBJ2-2; D is unclear. From germline, CDR1 is MNHNY and CDR2 SVGAGI (reference sequence). The CDR3 loop spans 13 amino acids. Trimming pared 0 bases from V and 7 bases from J, leaving 6 bases between. The CDR3 bases are TGTGCCAGCAGTTACTCGGCTGGCGGGGAGCTGTTTTTT. It is translated as CASSYSAGGELFF.

V usage is TRBV6-9 and J usage is TRBJ2-7; D call uncertain. Germline lookup yields CDR1 MNHGY and CDR2 SVAAGI. The CDR3 covers 12 residues. Trimming shortened V by 2 bases and J by 7 bases, and 9 bases separated the two germline ends. As DNA, the CDR3 is TGTGCCAGCAGTTATGTAGTGAGAGAGCAGTACTTC. This translates into CASSYVVREQYF.

The chain employs TRBV2 and TRBJ1-3; perhaps TRBD1 as D (6 bases). CDR1 is SNHLY and CDR2 is FYNNEI in the germline V gene. The CDR3 sequence is 16 residues long. Trimming shortened V by 6 bases and J by 0 bases, and 15 bases separated the two germline ends. For the CDR3, the DNA is TGTGCCAGCAGGGATACAGGGCCCAGCTCTGGAAACACCATATATTTT. Its translation is CASRDTGPSSGNTIYF.

This clone was seen once. This chain links TRBV14 with TRBJ2-1, with 8 bases fitting TRBD2. Germline CDR1 and CDR2: SGHDN and FVKESK. The CDR3 has 17 amino acids. V dropped 0 bases and J dropped 2; count of bases not matched to a gene: 6. This CDR3 is CASSQDLAGHPYNEQFF. In DNA, the CDR3 is TGTGCCAGCAGCCAAGACCTAGCGGGTCACCCCTACAATGAGCAGTTCTTC.

J is TRBJ2-7 and V is TRBV7-9; TRBD1 agrees at 12 bases. V gave up 1 base and J gave up 5 bases; unmatched junction bases: 9. Germline V gives CDR1 SEHNR, CDR2 FQNEAQ (reference sequence). The CDR3 has 17 residues. CDR3 in DNA: TGTGCCAGCAGCTTAGGGGGCCCGGGACAGGGGGCCCACGAGCAGTACTTC. Protein: CASSLGGPGQGAHEQYF.

The chain is built from TRBV9 and TRBJ2-3, with D tentatively TRBD2 (7 bases). This CDR3 spans 15 amino acids. CDR1 SGDLS and CDR2 YYNGEE come from the germline V gene. V lost 4 bases and J lost 5, with 17 bases in between. The DNA of the CDR3 is TGTGCCAGCAGCCCGGGGAGGGCCAGGGGAGATACGCAGTATTTT. It encodes CASSPGRARGDTQYF. Full variable domain (outside the CDR3, taken from reference TRBV9 and TRBJ2-3): DSGVTQTPKHLITATGQRVTLRCSPRSGDLSVYWYQQSLDQGLQFLIQYYNGEERAKGNILERFSAQQFPDLHSELNLSSLELGDSALYFCASSPGRARGDTQYFGPGTRLTVL.

J is TRBJ2-3 and V is TRBV4-2; the match to TRBD2 covers 8 bases. V shed 4 bases, J shed 0 bases, and the junction held 12 bases outside the gene matches. The CDR3 loop spans 18 amino acids. CDR1 is LGHNA and CDR2 is YNFKEQ in the germline V gene. The CDR3 region has the DNA TGTGCCAGCAGCCGCACCCTCTCTACTAGCGGTAGCACAGATACGCAGTATTTT. Its translation: CASSRTLSTSGSTDTQYF.

A single count supports this clone. This chain joins TRBV27 and TRBJ1-5; D is undetermined. Per the germline V gene, CDR1 is MNHEY and CDR2 is SMNVEV (reference sequence). The CDR3 consists of 15 residues. Deletions cut 3 bases from V and 0 bases from J, with 9 bases between. Written as DNA, the CDR3 is TGTGCCAGCAGTTTTGTGGGCAATAGCAATCAGCCCCAGCATTTT. It is translated as CASSFVGNSNQPQHF.

The gene calls are TRBV9 and TRBJ2-7, with a weak D call TRBD2 (6 bases). Per germline, CDR1 SGDLS and CDR2 YYNGEE. The CDR3 loop spans 17 amino acids. Trimming removed 2 bases from V and 7 bases from J, with 25 bases in between. CDR3 in DNA: TGTGCCAGCAGCGTGGGGCCGCCGGCTCAGACGGCGGGGGAGCAGTACTTC. As protein: CASSVGPPAQTAGEQYF.

This clone appeared a few times. J is TRBJ1-5 and V is TRBV19; 11 bases agree with TRBD1. Germline lookup yields CDR1 LNHDA and CDR2 SQIVND (reference sequence). The CDR3 loop spans 14 amino acids. V lost 7 bases and J lost 7; bases outside the gene matches: 6. CDR3 protein: CASMDRGLAQPQHF. The CDR3 coding sequence is TGTGCCAGTATGGACAGGGGGCTCGCACAGCCCCAGCATTTT.

The chain combines TRBV4-1 with TRBJ2-2; TRBD1 might be the D (6 bases). The CDR3 sequence is 19 residues long. Germline CDR1 and CDR2: MGHRA and YSYEKL. The germline V and J ends were trimmed by 1 base and 0 bases, with 18 bases remaining between them. The DNA for the CDR3 is TGCGCCAGCAGCCAAGTTCCAGGGGCACCAAGAACGAACACCGGGGAGCTGTTTTTT. Residues: CASSQVPGAPRTNTGELFF.

The chain employs TRBV5-1 and TRBJ2-1, with 8 nucleotides matching TRBD1. The germline CDR1 and CDR2 sequences are SGHRS and YFSETQ. This CDR3 comprises 15 residues. The J segment lost 3 bases and the V segment lost 4 bases, leaving 6 bases of the junction unmatched. CDR3 in amino acids: CASSGGQVGYNEQFF. The DNA for the CDR3 is TGCGCCAGCAGCGGGGGACAGGTTGGCTACAATGAGCAGTTCTTC.

The chain carries TRBV27 and TRBJ2-1; TRBD2 matches 8 bases. Trimming at V came to 2 bases and at J to 1 base, leaving 7 bases not matched to a gene. Germline loops: CDR1 MNHEY, CDR2 SMNVEV (reference sequence). This CDR3 has 17 residues. In DNA form, the CDR3 reads TGTGCCAGCAGTTTAAGGAAGCGGGAGATGTCCTACAATGAGCAGTTCTTC. This gives the protein CASSLRKREMSYNEQFF.

The chain combines TRBV11-2 with TRBJ1-1; perhaps TRBD1 as D (5 bases). The CDR3 sequence is 12 residues long. Trimming pared 4 bases from V and 11 bases from J, leaving 14 bases between. The germline V gene encodes CDR1 SGHAT and CDR2 FQNNGV. The CDR3 protein is CASSYASGRAFF. CDR3 DNA: TGTGCCAGCAGCTATGCCTCAGGGAGGGCTTTCTTT.

This rearrangement joins TRBV28 to TRBJ2-2; D call uncertain. The CDR3 runs to 11 residues. CDR1 is MDHEN and CDR2 is SYDVKM in the germline V gene. V was shortened by 3 bases and J by 7 bases, with 3 bases between the two germline ends. The CDR3 loop reads CASSFYGELFF. As DNA, the CDR3 is TGTGCCAGCAGTTTCTACGGGGAGCTGTTTTTT.

V is TRBV27 and J is TRBJ2-6, with a possible D match to TRBD1 (6 bases). V shed 8 bases and J shed 1 base, with 18 bases lying between them. From germline, CDR1 is MNHEY and CDR2 SMNVEV (reference sequence). There are 17 residues in the CDR3. The CDR3 coding sequence is TGTGCCAGCGGCCTTGGACAGTCCCTTTCTGGGGCCAACGTCCTGACTTTC. This translates into CASGLGQSLSGANVLTF.

This clone was observed once. The chain joins TRBV4-2 to TRBJ2-7, with TRBD2 matching 11 bases. CDR3 size: 17 residues. Germline values: CDR1 LGHNA, CDR2 YNFKEQ. The V gene end was trimmed by 0 bases and the J gene end by 6 bases; junction bases not matched to a gene: 10. The chain's CDR3 is CASSQDLTSGNQREQYF. The CDR3 region has the DNA TGTGCCAGCAGCCAAGATCTGACTAGCGGGAATCAGCGCGAGCAGTACTTC.